The sequence of this T cell receptor beta chain was determined in a study of T-cell memory formation after mild COVID-19. In this sample, this clonotype turned up a few times. The target antigen is unknown. MiXCR was run by TCRdb on the 5' RACE reads, yielding one entry per CDR3 protein. The sample carries about 340,000 distinct CDR3 sequences, 10% to 15% recorded once. Findings of the study overall: The study found balanced CD4/CD8 in clones contracting day 15 to 85 and a CD4+ lean in later expanders. Mainly in CM and EM were contracting CD4+ clones; CD8+ were in EMRA.

The sequenced sample consisted of PBMCs or a T cell subset sorted from them (not recorded which). The receptor's source is a man aged 18-30 years who had mild COVID-19 (a few samples of this study predate the infection). Cell type and time point are not known.

CDR3 nucleotides: TGCGCCAGCAGCTTGGGCGTTTGGGACATGCCCATCGAGCAGTACTTC. As protein: CASSLGVWDMPIEQYF. This chain connects TRBV5-1 to TRBJ2-7; D perhaps matches TRBD1 (6 bases). V shed 0 bases and J shed 6 bases, with 19 bases lying between them. This CDR3 region has 16 residues. Germline V lookup: CDR1 SGHRS, CDR2 YFSETQ.